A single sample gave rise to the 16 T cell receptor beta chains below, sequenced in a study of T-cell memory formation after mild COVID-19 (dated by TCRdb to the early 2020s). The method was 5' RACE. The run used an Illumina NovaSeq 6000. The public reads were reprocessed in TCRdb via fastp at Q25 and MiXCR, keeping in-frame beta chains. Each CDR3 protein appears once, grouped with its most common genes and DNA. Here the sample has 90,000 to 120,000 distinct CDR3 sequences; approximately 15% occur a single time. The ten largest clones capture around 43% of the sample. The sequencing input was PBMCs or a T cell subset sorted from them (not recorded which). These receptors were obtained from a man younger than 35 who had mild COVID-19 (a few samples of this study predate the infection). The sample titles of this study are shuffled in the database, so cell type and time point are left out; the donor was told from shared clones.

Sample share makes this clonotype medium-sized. The CDR3 sequence is CASSFLAGGPYNEQFF. For the CDR3, the DNA is TGTGCCAGCAGTTTCCTCGCGGGGGGGCCTTACAATGAGCAGTTCTTC. The J gene is TRBJ2-1, the V gene TRBV12-3 or TRBV12-4, with 9 bases fitting TRBD2. The CDR3 sequence is 16 residues long. Unmatched junction bases numbered 7, after V lost 3 bases and J lost 4 bases.

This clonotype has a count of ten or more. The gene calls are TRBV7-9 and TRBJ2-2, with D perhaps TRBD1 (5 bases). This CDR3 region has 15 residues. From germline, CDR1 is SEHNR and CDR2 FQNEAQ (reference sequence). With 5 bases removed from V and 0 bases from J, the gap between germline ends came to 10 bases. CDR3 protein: CASSILQANTGELFF. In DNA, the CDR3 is TGTGCCAGCAGCATACTACAGGCGAACACCGGGGAGCTGTTTTTT.

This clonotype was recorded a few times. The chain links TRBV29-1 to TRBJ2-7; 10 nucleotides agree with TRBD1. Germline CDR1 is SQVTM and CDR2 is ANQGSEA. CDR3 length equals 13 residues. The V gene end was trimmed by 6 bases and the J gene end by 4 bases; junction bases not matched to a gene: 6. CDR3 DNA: TGCAGCGTAGGTCCGGGACAGGGGTACGAGCAGTACTTC. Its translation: CSVGPGQGYEQYF.

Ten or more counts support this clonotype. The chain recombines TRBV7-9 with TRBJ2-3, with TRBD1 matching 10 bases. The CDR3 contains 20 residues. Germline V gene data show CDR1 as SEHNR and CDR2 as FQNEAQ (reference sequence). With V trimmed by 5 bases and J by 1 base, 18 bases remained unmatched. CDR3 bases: TGTGCCAGCAGCGGACAAGGCCGGGACAGGGGTCAAGCAGGCACAGATACGCAGTATTTT. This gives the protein CASSGQGRDRGQAGTDTQYF. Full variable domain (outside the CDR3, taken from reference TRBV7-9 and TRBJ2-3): DTGVSQNPRHKITKRGQNVTFRCDPISEHNRLYWYRQTLGQGPEFLTYFQNEAQLEKSRLLSDRFSAERPKGSFSTLEIQRTEQGDSAMYLCASSGQGRDRGQAGTDTQYFGPGTRLTVL.

Written as DNA, the CDR3 is TGCAGTGCTACCCCAGGAGTAACTGAAGCTTTCTTT. It translates to CSATPGVTEAFF. This chain connects TRBV20-1 to TRBJ1-1; D is unresolved. With 4 bases removed from V and 5 bases from J, the gap between germline ends came to 11 bases. Looked up from germline, CDR1 is DFQATT and CDR2 is SNEGSKA (reference sequence). The CDR3 loop spans 12 amino acids.

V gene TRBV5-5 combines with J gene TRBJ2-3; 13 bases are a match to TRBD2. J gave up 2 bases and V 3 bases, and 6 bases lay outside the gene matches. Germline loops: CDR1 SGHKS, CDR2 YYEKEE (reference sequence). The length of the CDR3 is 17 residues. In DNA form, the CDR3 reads TGTGCCAGCAGCTCCTCGACTAGCGGGGGGACCACAGATACGCAGTATTTT. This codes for CASSSSTSGGTTDTQYF. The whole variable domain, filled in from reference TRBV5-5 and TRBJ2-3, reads DAGVTQSPTHLIKTRGQQVTLRCSPISGHKSVSWYQQVLGQGPQFIFQYYEKEERGRGNFPDRFSARQFPNYSSELNVNALLLGDSALYLCASSSSTSGGTTDTQYFGPGTRLTVL.

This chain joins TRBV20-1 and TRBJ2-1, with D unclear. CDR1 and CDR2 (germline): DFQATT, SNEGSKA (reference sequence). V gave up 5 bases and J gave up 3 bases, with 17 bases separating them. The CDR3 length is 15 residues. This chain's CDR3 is CSAVPGRTHYNEQFF. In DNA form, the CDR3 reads TGCAGTGCTGTTCCCGGACGGACGCACTACAATGAGCAGTTCTTC.

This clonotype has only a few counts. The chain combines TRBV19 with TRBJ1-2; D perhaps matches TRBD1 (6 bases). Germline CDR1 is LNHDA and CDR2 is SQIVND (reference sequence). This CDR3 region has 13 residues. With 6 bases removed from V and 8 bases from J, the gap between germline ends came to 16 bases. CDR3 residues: CASRPQGFGGYTF. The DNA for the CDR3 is TGTGCCAGTAGGCCTCAGGGGTTCGGGGGCTACACCTTC.

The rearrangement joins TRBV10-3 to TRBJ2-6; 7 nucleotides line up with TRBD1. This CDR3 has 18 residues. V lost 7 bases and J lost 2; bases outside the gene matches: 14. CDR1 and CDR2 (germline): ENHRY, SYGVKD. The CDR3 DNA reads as TGTGCCATCAACTCCGGGACAGTTAAGGAGCCTGGGGCCAACGTCCTGACTTTC. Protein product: CAINSGTVKEPGANVLTF.

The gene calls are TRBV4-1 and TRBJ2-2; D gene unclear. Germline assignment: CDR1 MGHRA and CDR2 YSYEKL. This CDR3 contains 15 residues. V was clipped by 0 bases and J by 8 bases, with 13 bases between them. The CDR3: CASSQDSAALGELFF. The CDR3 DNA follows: TGCGCCAGCAGCCAAGATTCGGCTGCCTTGGGGGAGCTGTTTTTT.

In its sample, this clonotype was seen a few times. In DNA form, the CDR3 reads TGTGCCAGCAGAGGGACCCCCTACAATGAGCAGTTCTTC. Amino acids: CASRGTPYNEQFF. V gene TRBV2 combines with J gene TRBJ2-1, with D perhaps matching TRBD1 or TRBD2 (5 bases each). Per the germline V gene, CDR1 is SNHLY and CDR2 is FYNNEI. The germline V and J ends were trimmed by 6 bases and 2 bases, with 8 bases remaining between them. The CDR3 consists of 13 residues.

The chain's CDR3 is CATSRGTGNSNQPQHF. The CDR3 DNA follows: TGTGCCACCAGCAGAGGGACAGGGAATAGCAATCAGCCCCAGCATTTT. The chain uses TRBV15 and TRBJ1-5; 8 positions match TRBD1. Trimming at V came to 1 base and at J to 0 bases, leaving 2 bases not matched to a gene. This CDR3 contains 16 residues. The germline V gene has CDR1 LNHNV and CDR2 YYDKDF (reference sequence).

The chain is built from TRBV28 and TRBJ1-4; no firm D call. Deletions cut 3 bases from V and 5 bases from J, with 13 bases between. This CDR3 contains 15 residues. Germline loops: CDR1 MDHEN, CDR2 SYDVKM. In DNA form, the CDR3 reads TGTGCCAGCAGTTTGGAGTGGTCAGGAAATGAAAAACTGTTTTTT. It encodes CASSLEWSGNEKLFF.

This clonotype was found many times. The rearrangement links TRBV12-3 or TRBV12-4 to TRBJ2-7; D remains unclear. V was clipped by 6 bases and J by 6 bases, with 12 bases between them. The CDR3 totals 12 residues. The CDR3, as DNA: TGTGCCAGCAGCCTGACCCAGCTCGAGCAGTACTTC. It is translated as CASSLTQLEQYF.

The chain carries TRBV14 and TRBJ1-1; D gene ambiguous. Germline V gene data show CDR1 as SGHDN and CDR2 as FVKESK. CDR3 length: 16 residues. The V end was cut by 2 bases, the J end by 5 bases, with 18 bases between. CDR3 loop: CASSQFPCRLRTEAFF. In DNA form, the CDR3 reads TGTGCCAGCAGCCAATTTCCGTGCCGGTTAAGGACTGAAGCTTTCTTT. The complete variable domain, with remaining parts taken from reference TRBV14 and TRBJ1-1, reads EAGVTQFPSHSVIEKGQTVTLRCDPISGHDNLYWYRRVMGKEIKFLLHFVKESKQDESGMPNNRFLAERTGGTYSTLKVQPAELEDSGVYFCASSQFPCRLRTEAFFGQGTRLTVV.

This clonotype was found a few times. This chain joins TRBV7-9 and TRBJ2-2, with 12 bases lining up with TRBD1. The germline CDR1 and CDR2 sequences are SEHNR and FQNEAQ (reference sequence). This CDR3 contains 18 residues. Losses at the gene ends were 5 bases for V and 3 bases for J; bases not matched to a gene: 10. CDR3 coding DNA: TGTGCCAGCAGCAACCGGGACAGGGGGCTAAGGGACACCGGGGAGCTGTTTTTT. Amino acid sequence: CASSNRDRGLRDTGELFF.